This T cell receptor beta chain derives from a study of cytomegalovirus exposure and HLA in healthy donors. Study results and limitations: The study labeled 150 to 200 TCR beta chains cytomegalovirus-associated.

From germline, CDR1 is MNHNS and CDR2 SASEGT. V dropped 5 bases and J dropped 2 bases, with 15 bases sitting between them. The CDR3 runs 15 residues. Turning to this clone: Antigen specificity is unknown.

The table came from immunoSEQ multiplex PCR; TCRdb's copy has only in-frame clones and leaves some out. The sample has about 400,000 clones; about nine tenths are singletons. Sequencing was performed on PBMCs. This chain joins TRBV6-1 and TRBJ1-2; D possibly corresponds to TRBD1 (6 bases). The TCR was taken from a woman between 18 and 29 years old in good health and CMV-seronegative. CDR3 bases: TGTGCCAGCAGTCCCACAGGGAATCGAAACTATGGCTACACCTTC. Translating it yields CASSPTGNRNYGYTF.